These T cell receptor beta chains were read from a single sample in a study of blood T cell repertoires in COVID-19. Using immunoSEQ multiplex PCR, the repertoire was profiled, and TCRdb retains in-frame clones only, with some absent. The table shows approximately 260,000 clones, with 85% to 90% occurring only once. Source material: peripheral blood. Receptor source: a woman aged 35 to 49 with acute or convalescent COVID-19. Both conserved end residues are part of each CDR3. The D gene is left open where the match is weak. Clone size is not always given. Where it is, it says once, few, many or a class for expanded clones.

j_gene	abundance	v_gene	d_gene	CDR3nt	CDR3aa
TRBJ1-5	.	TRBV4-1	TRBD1	TGCGCCAGCAGCCAAGATCATCGTCCGGGACAGGGCCTCAATCAGCCCCAGCATTTT	CASSQDHRPGQGLNQPQHF
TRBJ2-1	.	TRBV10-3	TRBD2	TGTGCCATCAGTGAGTCGGCGGGGGGATCCTACAATGAGCAGTTCTTC	CAISESAGGSYNEQFF
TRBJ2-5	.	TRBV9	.	TGTGCCAGCAGCATCGCCAACTCGTACCAAGAGACCCAGTACTTC	CASSIANSYQETQYF
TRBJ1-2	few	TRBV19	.	TGTGCCAGTAGCGCCTCGGCGGGACGGATTCATGGCTACACCTTC	CASSASAGRIHGYTF
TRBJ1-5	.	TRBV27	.	TGTGCCAGCATGGGGGAGGGTAATCAGCCCCAGCATTTT	CASMGEGNQPQHF
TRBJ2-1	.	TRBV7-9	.	TGTGCCAGCACCAACCCCGTGTCCTCCTACAATGAGCAGTTCTTC	CASTNPVSSYNEQFF
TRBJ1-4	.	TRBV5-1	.	TGCGCCAGCAGCTTGGGTCAGGAGGGGAGTGAAAAACTGTTTTTT	CASSLGQEGSEKLFF
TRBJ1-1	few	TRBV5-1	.	TGCGCCAGCAGCTTGGAACCCGGGAAGACTGAAGCTTTCTTT	CASSLEPGKTEAFF
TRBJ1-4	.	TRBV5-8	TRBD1	TGTGCCAGCAGCCCGGAGAGTCACAGGGGTGAAAAACTGTTTTTT	CASSPESHRGEKLFF
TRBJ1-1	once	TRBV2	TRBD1	TGTGCCAGCAGTGGGTTGGTATGGAGACAGGGGGAAGGGGGCACTGAAGCTTTCTTT	CASSGLVWRQGEGGTEAFF
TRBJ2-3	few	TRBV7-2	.	TGTGCCAGCAGCCCTAATCAATATAGCAGGACTTCCACAGATACGCAGTATTTT	CASSPNQYSRTSTDTQYF
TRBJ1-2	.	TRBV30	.	TGTGCCTGGACGCCAACAGGGATTGGCTACACCTTC	CAWTPTGIGYTF
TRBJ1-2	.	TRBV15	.	TGTGCCACCAGCAGAGAAAGGGGTAACTATGGCTACACCTTC	CATSRERGNYGYTF
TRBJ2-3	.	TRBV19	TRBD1	TGTGCCAGTAGTGCCCGACAGGGGGCGGGTGGAGATACGCAGTATTTT	CASSARQGAGGDTQYF
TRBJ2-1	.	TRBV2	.	TGTGCCCCGACACTGGAGGCTGAGCAGTTCTTC	CAPTLEAEQFF
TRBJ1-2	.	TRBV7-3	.	TGTGCCAGCAGCTTAACGGGGGCAGGGGAGGGCTACACCTTC	CASSLTGAGEGYTF
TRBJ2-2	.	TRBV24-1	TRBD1	TGTGCCACCAGTGAACCCGGGACAGGGGGCTTGGGCGGGGAGCTGTTTTTT	CATSEPGTGGLGGELFF
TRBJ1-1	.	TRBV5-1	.	TGCGCCAGCAGCTTGGGAGACACCGGGGGGGCTGAAGCTTTCTTT	CASSLGDTGGAEAFF
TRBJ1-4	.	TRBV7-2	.	TGTGCCAGCAGGATCCTGGGTGGAGGGTTTTTT	CASRILGGGFF
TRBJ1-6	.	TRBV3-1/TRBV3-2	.	TGTGCCAGCAGCCCACGGGGATCGGATTCACCCCTCCACTTT	CASSPRGSDSPLHF
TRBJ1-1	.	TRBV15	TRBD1	TGTGCCACCAGCAGAGATGGGCAGGGGGCCGGCACTGAAGCTTTCTTT	CATSRDGQGAGTEAFF
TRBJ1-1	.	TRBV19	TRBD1	TGTGCCAGTAACGTTGGGACAGGGTTTGGCACTGAAGCTTTCTTT	CASNVGTGFGTEAFF
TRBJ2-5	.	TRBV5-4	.	TGTGCCAGCAGCTTGCGCAGGGTTCAAGAGACCCAGTACTTC	CASSLRRVQETQYF
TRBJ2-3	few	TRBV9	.	TGTGCCAGCAGCGTATGGGCAGGGGAGCAGTATTTT	CASSVWAGEQYF
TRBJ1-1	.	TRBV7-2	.	TGTGCCAGCAGCTTAACGGGGAGGACTGAAGCTTTCTTT	CASSLTGRTEAFF
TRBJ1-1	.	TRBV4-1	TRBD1	TGCGCCAGCAGCCAAGGTCAGGGGGACACTGAAGCTTTCTTT	CASSQGQGDTEAFF
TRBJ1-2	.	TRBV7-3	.	TGTGCCAGCAGCGCCCGAAATAAACAGAGCTACACCTTC	CASSARNKQSYTF
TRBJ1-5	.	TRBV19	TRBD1	TGTGCCAGCAATTCCTTGACCGGGACAGGAACAGGTCAGCCCCAGCATTTT	CASNSLTGTGTGQPQHF
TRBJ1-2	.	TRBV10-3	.	TGTGCCATCAGTGACTCCGGAAAACGGGGATATGGCTACACCTTC	CAISDSGKRGYGYTF
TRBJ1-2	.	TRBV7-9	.	TGTGCCAGCAGCGCGGACACTTACTATGGCTACACCTTC	CASSADTYYGYTF
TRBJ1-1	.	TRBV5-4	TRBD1	TGTGCCAGCAGCTTAAGGGGGCCGGGAAACACTGAAGCTTTCTTT	CASSLRGPGNTEAFF
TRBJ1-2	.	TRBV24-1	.	TGTGCCACCAGTGATCAGTGGGGAGGTAATGGCTACACCTTC	CATSDQWGGNGYTF
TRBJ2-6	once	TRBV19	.	TGTGCCAGTAGCTGGTGGCAGGCGCCCGTTGGAGGGGCCAACGTCCTGACTTTC	CASSWWQAPVGGANVLTF
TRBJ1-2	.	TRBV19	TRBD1	TGTGCCAGTATCCCAGGAAGGGGGCAGATAACCTATGGCTACACCTTC	CASIPGRGQITYGYTF
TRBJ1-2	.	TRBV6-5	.	TGTGCCAGCAGTTACCCCCGAGTCCAACCGGATGGCTACACCTTC	CASSYPRVQPDGYTF
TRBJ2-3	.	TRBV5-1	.	TGCGCCAGCCGACTTCTTTCGGATACGCAGTATTTT	CASRLLSDTQYF
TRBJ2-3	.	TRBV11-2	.	TGTGCCAGCAGCTCCCCCCTTAGGAGGAGGACAGATACGCAGTATTTT	CASSSPLRRRTDTQYF
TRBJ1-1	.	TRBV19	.	TGTGCCAGTGGGAGGACTGAAGCTTTCTTT	CASGRTEAFF
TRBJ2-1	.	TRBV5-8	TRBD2	TGTGCCAGCAGCTTCGATACTAGCGGGGGTATCGTGAATGAGCAGTTCTTC	CASSFDTSGGIVNEQFF
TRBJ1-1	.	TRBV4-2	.	TGTGCCAGCAGCCACCGGGAGGGAGGGACTGAAGCTTTCTTT	CASSHREGGTEAFF
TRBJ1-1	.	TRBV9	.	TGTGCCAGCAGCGCGGCGGGTGGGGGCTCCCCTGAAGCTTTCTTT	CASSAAGGGSPEAFF
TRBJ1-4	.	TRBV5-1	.	TGCGCCAGCAGCTTAGTTTCGGGGTTCAATGAAAAACTGTTTTTT	CASSLVSGFNEKLFF
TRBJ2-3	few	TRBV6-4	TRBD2	TGTGCCAGCAGTCAGTCGGCTAGCGGGGGCACAGATACGCAGTATTTT	CASSQSASGGTDTQYF
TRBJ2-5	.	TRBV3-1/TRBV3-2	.	TGTGCCAGCAGCCCCCCAGGAGAGACCCAGTACTTC	CASSPPGETQYF
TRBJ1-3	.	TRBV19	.	TGTGCCAGTACGGTTTTGGGCCGGGGAACTGGAAACACCATATATTTT	CASTVLGRGTGNTIYF
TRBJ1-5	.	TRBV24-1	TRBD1	TGTGCCACCAGTGATCCACAGGGGGATCAGCCCCAGCATTTT	CATSDPQGDQPQHF
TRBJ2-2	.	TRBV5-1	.	TGCGCCAGCATGGCAGGGTCCTCATCCGGGGAGCTGTTTTTT	CASMAGSSSGELFF
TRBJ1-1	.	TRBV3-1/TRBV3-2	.	TGTGCCAGCAGCCTCATGAGAGGGAGGGGCACTGAAGCTTTCTTT	CASSLMRGRGTEAFF
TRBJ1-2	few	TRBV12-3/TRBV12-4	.	TGTGCCAGCAGTTTACCCCAGGGCCCCTTGACCTTC	CASSLPQGPLTF